This T cell receptor (beta chain) originates from a study of regulatory T cells in long-lasting Graves disease. General study findings and limits: It was in persistent disease that TRBV28, TRBJ1-2 and TRBJ2-5 were favored. Small sample size may have lowered accuracy.

Time point denoted: newly diagnosed GD, antithyroid drugs for less than 3 months. RNA from PBMCs was the source of the TCR library. Those enrolled as patients came out of an endocrinology department in Xi'an, China. EDTA tubes received about 8.2 milliliters of drawn peripheral blood. Construction of TCR beta libraries relied on iRepertoire HTBI primers and on Arm-PCR targeting CDR3 regions. TCRdb re-derived calls from the multiplex PCR reads in MiXCR, one entry per CDR3 protein. The sample holds 250,000 to 400,000 distinct CDR3 sequences; about a sixth are singletons and the top ten take about 40%. This clonotype was observed at least ten times. Its antigen is not identified. V lost 1 base and J lost 7, with 5 bases in between. The CDR3 totals 11 residues. From germline, CDR1 is MNHNS and CDR2 SASEGT.

This chain links TRBV6-1 with TRBJ2-7, with D hard to call. The sequence was obtained from a female donor with Graves disease. The sequencing here drew on peripheral blood mononuclear cells (PBMCs), taken at new diagnosis, from a patient treated with antithyroid drugs. As DNA, the CDR3 is TGTGCCAGCAGTGAAGTAAGGGAGCAGTACTTC. Its protein is CASSEVREQYF.